This TCR beta chain appears in the sequencing data of a study of control samples from healthy donors and cancer patients. This clone occurred a few times. The CDR3 has 19 residues. V lost 7 bases to trimming and J lost 2 bases, with 27 bases between them. Germline V lookup: CDR1 LNHDA, CDR2 SQIVND (reference sequence). The repertoire was sequenced with immunoSEQ multiplex PCR; TCRdb's copy has only in-frame clones and lacks some. There are some 120,000 clones in the sample; roughly 93% occur only once, and roughly 2.6% lies in the top ten. The source of this sequence is a man aged 25 to 40 in good health. The gene calls are TRBV19 and TRBJ1-3; no reliable D call. The sample consisted of blood. The CDR3 loop reads CASTVPAGWPYVPGNTIYF. In nucleotides, the CDR3 is TGTGCCAGTACCGTACCCGCTGGCTGGCCTTATGTACCTGGAAACACCATATATTTT. Drawing the rest from reference TRBV19 and TRBJ1-3, the complete variable domain is DGGITQSPKYLFRKEGQNVTLSCEQNLNHDAMYWYRQDPGQGLRLIYYSQIVNDFQKGDIAEGYSVSREKKESFPLTVTSAQKNPTAFYLCASTVPAGWPYVPGNTIYFGEGSWLTVV.